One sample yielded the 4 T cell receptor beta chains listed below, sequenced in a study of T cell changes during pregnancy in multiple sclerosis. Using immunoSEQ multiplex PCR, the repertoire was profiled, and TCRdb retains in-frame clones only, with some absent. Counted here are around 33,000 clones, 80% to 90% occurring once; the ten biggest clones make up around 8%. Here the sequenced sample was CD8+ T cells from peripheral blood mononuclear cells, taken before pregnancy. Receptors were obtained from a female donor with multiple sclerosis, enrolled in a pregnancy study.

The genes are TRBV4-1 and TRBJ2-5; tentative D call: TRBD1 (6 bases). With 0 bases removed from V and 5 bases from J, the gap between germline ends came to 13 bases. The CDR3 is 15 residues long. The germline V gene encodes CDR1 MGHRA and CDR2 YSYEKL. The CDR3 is CASSQEGRRGETQYF. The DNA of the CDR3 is TGCGCCAGCAGCCAAGAGGGTCGCAGGGGTGAGACCCAGTACTTC.

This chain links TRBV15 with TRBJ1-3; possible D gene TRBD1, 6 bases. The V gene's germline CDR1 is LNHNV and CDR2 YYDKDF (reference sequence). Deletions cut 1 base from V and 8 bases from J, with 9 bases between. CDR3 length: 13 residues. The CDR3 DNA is TGTGCCACCAGCAGAGTAGGGGGTGACACCATATATTTT. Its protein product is CATSRVGGDTIYF.

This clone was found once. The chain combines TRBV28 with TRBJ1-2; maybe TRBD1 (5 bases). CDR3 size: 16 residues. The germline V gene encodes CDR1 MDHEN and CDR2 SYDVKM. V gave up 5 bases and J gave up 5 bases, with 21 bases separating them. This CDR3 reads CASSADTLSGGYGYTF. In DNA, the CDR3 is TGTGCCAGCAGTGCGGATACTCTCTCCGGGGGTTATGGCTACACCTTC.

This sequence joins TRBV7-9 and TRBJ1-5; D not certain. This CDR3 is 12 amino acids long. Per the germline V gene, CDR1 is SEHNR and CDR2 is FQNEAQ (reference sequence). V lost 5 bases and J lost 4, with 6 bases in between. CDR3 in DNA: TGTGCCAGCAGCCTACCTAATCAGCCCCAGCATTTT. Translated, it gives CASSLPNQPQHF.